The clone carrying this T cell receptor (beta chain) is deemed medium-sized. Its antigen is currently unknown. This entry is derived from a study of metastatic and nonmetastatic thyroid tumors. Study in general: Repertoire comparison spanned blood and tumor or nodule tissue of malignant and benign thyroid patients. Overall study results and limits: Significantly higher TCR beta diversity was reportedly seen in malignant thyroid tumors than benign nodules, in blood and tumor.

No patient had received any treatment before thyroid surgery. The CDR3 loop spans 15 amino acids. Trimming removed 2 bases at V and 3 bases at J, with 13 bases between. Germline lookup yields CDR1 GTSNPN and CDR2 SVGIG (reference sequence). TCRdb re-called the PCR reads via MiXCR. The sample yields tens of thousands of clones, around 25% seen once. The sequenced material came from blood. The V and J genes are TRBV30 and TRBJ2-2, with a weak D call TRBD1 (5 bases). This clonotype was sampled from a male donor with papillary thyroid cancer or a benign thyroid nodule (not recorded which). Some clones in this sample may be carry-over from other donors' samples. The DNA of the CDR3 is TGTGCCTGGAGTTCGCGACAGTTGGACACCGGGGAGCTGTTTTTT. It translates to CAWSSRQLDTGELFF.